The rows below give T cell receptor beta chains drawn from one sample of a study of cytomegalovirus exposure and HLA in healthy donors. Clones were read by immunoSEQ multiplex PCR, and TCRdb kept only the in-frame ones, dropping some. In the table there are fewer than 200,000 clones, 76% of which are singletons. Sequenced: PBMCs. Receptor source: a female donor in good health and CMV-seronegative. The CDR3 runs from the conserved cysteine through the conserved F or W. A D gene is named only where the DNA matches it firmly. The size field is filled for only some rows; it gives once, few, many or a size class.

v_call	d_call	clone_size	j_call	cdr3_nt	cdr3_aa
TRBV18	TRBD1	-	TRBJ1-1	TGTGCCAGCTCACCGGGACAGCTTAACACTGAAGCTTTCTTT	CASSPGQLNTEAFF
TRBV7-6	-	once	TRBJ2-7	TGTGCCAGCACCCCCAACCCCACGGGGGAGCAGTACTTC	CASTPNPTGEQYF
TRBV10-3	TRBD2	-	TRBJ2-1	TGTGCCATCAGGCTGGGGACTAGCGGACTCTCCTACAATGAGCAGTTCTTC	CAIRLGTSGLSYNEQFF
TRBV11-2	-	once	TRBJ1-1	TGTGCCAGCAGCCCAGACAGGTTCACTGAAGCTTTCTTT	CASSPDRFTEAFF
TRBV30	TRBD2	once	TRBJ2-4	TGTGCCTGGAGTACACATTCCGGGACTAGCGGGATCCCCAAAAACATTCAGTACTTC	CAWSTHSGTSGIPKNIQYF
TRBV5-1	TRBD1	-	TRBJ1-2	TGCGCCAGCAGTATGTTTGGGACAGGGGACGGCTACACCTTC	CASSMFGTGDGYTF
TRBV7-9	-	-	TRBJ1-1	TGTGCCAGCAGCTTAGACAGGGTGGGTGAAGCTTTCTTT	CASSLDRVGEAFF
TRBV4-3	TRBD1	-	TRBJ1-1	TGCGCCAGCAGCCAAGGATATCAGGGACAGCCAGGCGTACCTGAAGCTTTCTTT	CASSQGYQGQPGVPEAFF
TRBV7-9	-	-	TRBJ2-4	TGTGCCAGCAGCTCCCGCGGGCTGGACATTCAGTACTTC	CASSSRGLDIQYF
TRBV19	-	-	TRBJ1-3	TGTGCCAGTAGTAGCTTCGGGTACTCTGGAAACACCATATATTTT	CASSSFGYSGNTIYF
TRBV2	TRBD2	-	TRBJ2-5	TGTGCCAGCCGGACTAGCGGGCAAGAGACCCAGTACTTC	CASRTSGQETQYF
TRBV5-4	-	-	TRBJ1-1	TGTGCCAGCAGCTTGCAGGGTAGGGACACTGAAGCTTTCTTT	CASSLQGRDTEAFF
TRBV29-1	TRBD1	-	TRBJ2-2	TGCAGCGCCCGGGACAGGGGTAGGGCCGGGGAGCTGTTTTTT	CSARDRGRAGELFF
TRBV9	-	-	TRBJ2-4	TGTGCCAGCAGCGTAGAAGGGCAGGGCGGGAACAGTCAGTACTTC	CASSVEGQGGNSQYF
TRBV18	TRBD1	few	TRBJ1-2	TGTGCCAGCTCACGGGACAGGGCTGGCTACACCTTC	CASSRDRAGYTF
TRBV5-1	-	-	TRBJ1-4	TGCGCCAGCAGCTTGGGAGGGAGCTTTAATGAAAAACTGTTTTTT	CASSLGGSFNEKLFF
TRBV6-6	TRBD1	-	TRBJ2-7	TGTGCCAGCAGGGGGACAGGGGTGCACGAGCAGTACTTC	CASRGTGVHEQYF
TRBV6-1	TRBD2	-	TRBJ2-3	TGTGCCAGCAGTGTTCGGCGGGGGAGCACAGATACGCAGTATTTT	CASSVRRGSTDTQYF
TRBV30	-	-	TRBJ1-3	TGTGCCTGGAGTGGAGGGCTTTTCTCTGGAAACACCATATATTTT	CAWSGGLFSGNTIYF
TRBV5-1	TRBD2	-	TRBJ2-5	TGCGCCAGCAGCTTTAGGCCGGCTAGCGGGGCCCAAGAGACCCAGTACTTC	CASSFRPASGAQETQYF
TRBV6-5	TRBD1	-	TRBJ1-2	TGCGCCAGCAGTTTGGGACAGGGGGGCTATGGCTACACCTTC	CASSLGQGGYGYTF
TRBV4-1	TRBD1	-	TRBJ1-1	TGCGCCAGCAGCCAAGAAGGGACAGGGGGCAAGAACACTGAAGCTTTCTTT	CASSQEGTGGKNTEAFF
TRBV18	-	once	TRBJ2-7	TGTGCCAGCTCACGTCAGGGGGGTGAGCAGTACTTC	CASSRQGGEQYF
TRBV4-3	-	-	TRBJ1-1	TGCGCCAGCAGCCAAACAGCGGGCACTGAAGCTTTCTTT	CASSQTAGTEAFF
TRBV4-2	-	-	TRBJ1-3	TGTGCCAGCAGCCAAGATCGTGCGGGCGGGACGGGAAACACCATATATTTT	CASSQDRAGGTGNTIYF
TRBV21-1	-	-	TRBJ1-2	TGTGCCAGCAGCGCCCTTTTGCCGGGACAGGGGGCGCATGGCTACACCTTC	CASSALLPGQGAHGYTF
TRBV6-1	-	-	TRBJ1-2	TGTGCCAGCATTCCCCACTATGGTTACACCTTC	CASIPHYGYTF
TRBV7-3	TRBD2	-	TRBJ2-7	TGTGCCAGCAGCAAATTAAAACTAGCGGGCTCCTACGAGCAGTACTTC	CASSKLKLAGSYEQYF
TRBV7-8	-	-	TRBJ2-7	TGTGCCAGCAGGTCCGGGAAAACTTCCTACGAGCAGTACTTC	CASRSGKTSYEQYF
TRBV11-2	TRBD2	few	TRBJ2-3	TGTGCCAGCAGCCCTACGGGCGGGGGGGGCACAGATACGCAGTATTTT	CASSPTGGGGTDTQYF
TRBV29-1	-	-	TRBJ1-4	TGCAGCGTTATCCTATACAGGGATCAAGGGACTAATGAAAAACTGTTTTTT	CSVILYRDQGTNEKLFF
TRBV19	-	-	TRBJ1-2	TGTGCCAGTAGTAATCAGGGCTACGCTAACTATGGCTACACCTTC	CASSNQGYANYGYTF
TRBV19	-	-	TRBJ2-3	TGTGCCAGTGGCTCTGCGGTGGAAGATACGCAGTATTTT	CASGSAVEDTQYF
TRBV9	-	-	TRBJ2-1	TGTGCCAGCAGTGTTGATTCAACGGGTGAGCAGTTCTTC	CASSVDSTGEQFF
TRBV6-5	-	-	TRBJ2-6	TGTGCCAGCAGTTACGCGAGCTCTGGGGCCAACGGCCTGACTTTC	CASSYASSGANGLTF
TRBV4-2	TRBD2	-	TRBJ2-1	TGTGCCAGCAGCCAAGTCCTCTTAGCGGGGACCTCCAGGAATGAGCAGTTCTTC	CASSQVLLAGTSRNEQFF
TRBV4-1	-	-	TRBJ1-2	TGCGCCAGCAGCTCAGGGCAGGTATCGAACTATGGCTACACCTTC	CASSSGQVSNYGYTF
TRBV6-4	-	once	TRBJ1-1	TGTGCCAGCAGTGACTCGCCGGACAGCCGGGCTTTCTTT	CASSDSPDSRAFF
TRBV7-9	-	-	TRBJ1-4	TGTGCCAGCAGCTTAGGAGGGAGATTTAATGAAAAACTGTTTTTT	CASSLGGRFNEKLFF
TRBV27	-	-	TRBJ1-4	TGTGCCAGCAGTCCGCACCGAGAGAATGAAAAACTGTTTTTT	CASSPHRENEKLFF
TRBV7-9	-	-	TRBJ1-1	TGTGCCAGCAGCCCCATCGGACACCCTGAAGCTTTCTTT	CASSPIGHPEAFF
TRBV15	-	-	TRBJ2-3	TGTGCCACCAGCAGACCTGGCACCCCTAGCACAGATACGCAGTATTTT	CATSRPGTPSTDTQYF
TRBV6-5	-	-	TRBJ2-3	TGTGCCAGCAGTTACTCAATAGGCACAGATACGCAGTATTTT	CASSYSIGTDTQYF
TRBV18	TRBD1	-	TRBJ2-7	TGTGCCAGCTCACCCCGGGACAGGGGGTTACTAGGACCCTACGAGCAGTACTTC	CASSPRDRGLLGPYEQYF
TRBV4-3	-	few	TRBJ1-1	TGCGCCAGCAGCCAAGGGACGACCCTTTCAGGGAGGACTGAAGCTTTCTTT	CASSQGTTLSGRTEAFF
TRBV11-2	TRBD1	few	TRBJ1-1	TGTGCCAGCATCGCGGACAGGGGGAACACTGAAGCTTTCTTT	CASIADRGNTEAFF
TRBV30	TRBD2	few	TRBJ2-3	TGTGCCTGGAACGGACTAGGTAGCACAGATACGCAGTATTTT	CAWNGLGSTDTQYF
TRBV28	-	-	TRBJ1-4	TGTGCCAGCAGCCGGGGGAATGAAAAACTGTTTTTT	CASSRGNEKLFF
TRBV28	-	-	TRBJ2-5	TGTGCCAGCAGGCCCGATTTGCGGGCCGAAGAGACCCAGTACTTC	CASRPDLRAEETQYF
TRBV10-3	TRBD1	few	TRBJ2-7	TGTGCCATCAGTGACCCCGGGACAGGGAGATCCTACGAGCAGTACTTC	CAISDPGTGRSYEQYF
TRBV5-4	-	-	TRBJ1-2	TGTGCCAGCAGCCCGAAAGACAGAGGTTCTAACTATGGCTACACCTTC	CASSPKDRGSNYGYTF
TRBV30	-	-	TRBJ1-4	TGTGCCTCGTTCCGGGGAGCAACTAATGAAAAACTGTTTTTT	CASFRGATNEKLFF
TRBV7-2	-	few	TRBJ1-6	TGTGCCAGCAGCTACATAGCCGGGGTTAATTCACCCCTCCACTTT	CASSYIAGVNSPLHF
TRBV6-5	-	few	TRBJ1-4	TGTGCCAGCAGCCAGGGCAATGAAAAACTGTTTTTT	CASSQGNEKLFF